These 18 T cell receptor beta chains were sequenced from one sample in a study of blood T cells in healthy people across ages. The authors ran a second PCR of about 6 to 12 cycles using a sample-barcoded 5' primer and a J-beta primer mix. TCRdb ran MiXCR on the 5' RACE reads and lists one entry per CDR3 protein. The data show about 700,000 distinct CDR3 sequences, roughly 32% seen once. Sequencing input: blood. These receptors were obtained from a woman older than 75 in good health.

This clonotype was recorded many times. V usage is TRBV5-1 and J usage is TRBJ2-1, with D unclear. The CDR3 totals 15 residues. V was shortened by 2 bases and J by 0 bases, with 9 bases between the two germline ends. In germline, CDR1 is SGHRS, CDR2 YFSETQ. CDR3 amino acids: CASSFLLSSYNEQFF. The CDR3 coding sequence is TGCGCCAGCAGCTTTCTCCTGAGCTCCTACAATGAGCAGTTCTTC.

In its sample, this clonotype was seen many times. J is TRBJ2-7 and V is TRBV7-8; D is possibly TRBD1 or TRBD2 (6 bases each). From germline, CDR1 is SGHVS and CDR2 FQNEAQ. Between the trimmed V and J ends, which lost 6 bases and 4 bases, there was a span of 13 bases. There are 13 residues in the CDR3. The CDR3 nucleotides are TGTGCCAGCAGAGGGGGGACAAGATACGAGCAGTACTTC. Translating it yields CASRGGTRYEQYF.

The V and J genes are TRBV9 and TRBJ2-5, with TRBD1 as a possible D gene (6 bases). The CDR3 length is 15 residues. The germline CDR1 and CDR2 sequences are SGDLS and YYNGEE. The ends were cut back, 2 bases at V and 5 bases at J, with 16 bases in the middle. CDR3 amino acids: CASSVSTGQVETQYF. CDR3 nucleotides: TGTGCCAGCAGCGTTTCAACAGGGCAGGTTGAGACCCAGTACTTC.

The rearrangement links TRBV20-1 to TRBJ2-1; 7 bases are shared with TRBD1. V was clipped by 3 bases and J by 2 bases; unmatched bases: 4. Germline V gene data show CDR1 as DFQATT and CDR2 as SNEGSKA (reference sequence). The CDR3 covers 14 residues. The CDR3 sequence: CSASGTETYNEQFF. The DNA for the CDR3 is TGCAGTGCTAGCGGGACAGAGACCTACAATGAGCAGTTCTTC.

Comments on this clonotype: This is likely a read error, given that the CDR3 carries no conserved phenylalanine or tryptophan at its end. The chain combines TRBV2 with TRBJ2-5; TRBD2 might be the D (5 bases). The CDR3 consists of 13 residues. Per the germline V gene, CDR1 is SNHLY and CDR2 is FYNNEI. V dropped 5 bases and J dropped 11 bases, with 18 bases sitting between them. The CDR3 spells CASSTEGRNEQYV. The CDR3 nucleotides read TGTGCCAGCAGTACTGAGGGCCGCAATGAGCAGTACGTC.

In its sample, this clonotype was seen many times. DNA for the CDR3: TGTGCCAGCAGTTGGGACGTCCGGACAGATACGCAGTATTTT. It encodes CASSWDVRTDTQYF. The chain uses TRBV5-6 and TRBJ2-3; D tentatively fits TRBD1 or TRBD2 (5 bases each). V lost 5 bases and J 3 bases, leaving 13 bases between the germline ends. Germline assignment: CDR1 SGHDT and CDR2 YYEEEE. The CDR3 spans 14 residues.

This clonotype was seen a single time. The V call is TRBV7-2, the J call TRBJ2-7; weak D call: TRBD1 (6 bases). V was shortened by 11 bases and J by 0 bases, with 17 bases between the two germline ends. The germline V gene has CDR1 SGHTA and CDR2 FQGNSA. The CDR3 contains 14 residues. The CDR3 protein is CAGSPTGFSYEQYF. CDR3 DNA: TGTGCCGGTAGCCCCACAGGGTTCTCCTACGAGCAGTACTTC.

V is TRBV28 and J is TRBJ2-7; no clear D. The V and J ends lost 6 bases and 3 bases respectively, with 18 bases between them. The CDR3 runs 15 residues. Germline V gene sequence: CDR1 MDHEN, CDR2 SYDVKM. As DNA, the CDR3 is TGTGCCAGCAGCTTAGGCCGAACGTCGAGCTACGAGCAGTACTTC. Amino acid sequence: CASSLGRTSSYEQYF.

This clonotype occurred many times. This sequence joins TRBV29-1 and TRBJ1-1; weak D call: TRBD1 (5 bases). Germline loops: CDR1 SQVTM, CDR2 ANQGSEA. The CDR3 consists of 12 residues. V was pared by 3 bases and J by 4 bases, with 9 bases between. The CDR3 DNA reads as TGCAGCGTTGAGCAGGGACCCACTGAAGCTTTCTTT. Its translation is CSVEQGPTEAFF.

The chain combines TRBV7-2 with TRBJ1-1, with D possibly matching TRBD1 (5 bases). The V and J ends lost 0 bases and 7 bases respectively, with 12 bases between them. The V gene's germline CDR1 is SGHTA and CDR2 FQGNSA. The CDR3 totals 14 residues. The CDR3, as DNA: TGTGCCAGCAGCTTAGCCCTGGGGCAGGGTGAAGCTTTCTTT. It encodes CASSLALGQGEAFF.

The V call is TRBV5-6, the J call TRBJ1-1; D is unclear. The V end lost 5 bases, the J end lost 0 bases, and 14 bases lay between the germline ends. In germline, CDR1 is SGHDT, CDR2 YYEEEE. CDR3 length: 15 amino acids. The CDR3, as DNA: TGTGCCAGCAGTACAGCGGGCCTCCTGAACACTGAAGCTTTCTTT. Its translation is CASSTAGLLNTEAFF.

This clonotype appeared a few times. The chain's CDR3 is CAWSADRDGTYEQYF. CDR3 coding DNA: TGTGCCTGGAGTGCCGACAGGGACGGCACCTACGAGCAGTACTTC. This chain connects TRBV30 to TRBJ2-7; 7 nucleotides agree with TRBD1. Per germline, CDR1 GTSNPN and CDR2 SVGIG (reference sequence). The CDR3 extends over 15 amino acids. V shed 1 base, J shed 2 bases, and the junction held 8 bases outside the gene matches.

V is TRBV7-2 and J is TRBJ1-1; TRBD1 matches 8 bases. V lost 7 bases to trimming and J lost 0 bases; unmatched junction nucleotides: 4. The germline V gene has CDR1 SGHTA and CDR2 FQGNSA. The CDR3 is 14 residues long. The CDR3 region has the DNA TGTGCCAGCACCCGGACAGGGCTGAACACTGAAGCTTTCTTT. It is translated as CASTRTGLNTEAFF.

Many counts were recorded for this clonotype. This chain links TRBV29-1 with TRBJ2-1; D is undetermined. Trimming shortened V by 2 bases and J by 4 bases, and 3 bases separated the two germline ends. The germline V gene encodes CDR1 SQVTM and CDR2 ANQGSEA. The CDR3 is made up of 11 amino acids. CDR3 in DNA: TGCAGCGTTGAATTGTACAATGAGCAGTTCTTC. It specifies CSVELYNEQFF.

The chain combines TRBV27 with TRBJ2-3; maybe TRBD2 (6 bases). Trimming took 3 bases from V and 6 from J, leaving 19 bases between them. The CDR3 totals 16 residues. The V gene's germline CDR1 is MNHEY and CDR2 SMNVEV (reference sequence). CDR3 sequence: CASSFRGVNTRDTQYF. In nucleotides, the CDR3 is TGTGCCAGCAGTTTTCGCGGGGTGAACACGAGGGATACGCAGTATTTT.

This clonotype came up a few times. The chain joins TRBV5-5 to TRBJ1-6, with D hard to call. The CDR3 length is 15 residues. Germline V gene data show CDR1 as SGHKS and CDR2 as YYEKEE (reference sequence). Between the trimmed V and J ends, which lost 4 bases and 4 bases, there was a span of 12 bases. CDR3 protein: CASSLRGSYNSPLHF. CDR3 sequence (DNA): TGTGCCAGCAGCCTCCGCGGGTCGTATAATTCACCCCTCCACTTT.

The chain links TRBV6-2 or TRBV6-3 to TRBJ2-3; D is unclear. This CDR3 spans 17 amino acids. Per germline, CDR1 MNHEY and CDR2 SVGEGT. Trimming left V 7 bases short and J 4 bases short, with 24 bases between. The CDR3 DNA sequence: TGTGCCAGCACTATGAGACCCCTACCCGGACGGGCAGATACGCAGTATTTT. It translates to CASTMRPLPGRADTQYF.

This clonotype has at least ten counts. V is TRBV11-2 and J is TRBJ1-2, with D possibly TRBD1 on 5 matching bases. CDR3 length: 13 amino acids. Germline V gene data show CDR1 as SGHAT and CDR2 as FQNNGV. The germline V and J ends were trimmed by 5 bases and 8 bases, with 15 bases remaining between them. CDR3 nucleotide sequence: TGTGCCAGCAGCCCAGCGCAGGGAATAGGCTACACCTTC. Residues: CASSPAQGIGYTF.